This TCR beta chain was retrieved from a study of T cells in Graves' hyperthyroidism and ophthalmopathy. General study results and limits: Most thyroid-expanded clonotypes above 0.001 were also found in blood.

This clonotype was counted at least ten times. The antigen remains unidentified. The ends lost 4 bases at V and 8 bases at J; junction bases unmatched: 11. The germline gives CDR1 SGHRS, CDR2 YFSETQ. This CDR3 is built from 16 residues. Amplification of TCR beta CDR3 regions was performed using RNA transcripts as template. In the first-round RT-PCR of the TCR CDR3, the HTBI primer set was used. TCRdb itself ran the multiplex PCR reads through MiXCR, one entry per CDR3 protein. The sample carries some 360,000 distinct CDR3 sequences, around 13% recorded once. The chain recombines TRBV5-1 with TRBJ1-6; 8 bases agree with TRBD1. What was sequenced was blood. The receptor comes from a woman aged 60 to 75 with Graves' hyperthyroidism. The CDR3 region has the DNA TGCGCCAGCAGCCCCTCACGACAGGGGAGAGATTCACCCCTCCACTTT. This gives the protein CASSPSRQGRDSPLHF.